These T cell receptor beta chains were read from a single sample in a study of beta chain features in type 1 diabetes. This table comes from immunoSEQ multiplex PCR, and its TCRdb copy is limited to in-frame clones, with some not included. The sample has approximately 400,000 clones, roughly 16% seen once. The sequencing sample was made of naive CD4+ T cells from blood. Receptors originate from a woman aged 18-30 years in good health. The CDR3 runs from the conserved cysteine through the conserved F or W. The D gene is left open where the match is weak. The listing skips clone size in some rows; elsewhere it reads once, few, many or a size class.

v_call	j_call	clone_size	d_call	cdr3_nt	cdr3_aa
TRBV28	TRBJ2-7	NA	NA	TGTGCCAGCAGTTCCTACAGCCGAGAGCAGTACTTC	CASSSYSREQYF
TRBV14	TRBJ1-1	NA	NA	TGTGCCAGCAGCCAGTCAGGGAACACTGAAGCTTTCTTT	CASSQSGNTEAFF
TRBV7-9	TRBJ2-1	few	TRBD1	TGTGCCAGCAGCTTAGTAGCCAGGGGGGAGCAGTTCTTC	CASSLVARGEQFF
TRBV28	TRBJ2-1	few	NA	TGTGCCAGCAGACACTTAAACAGGGCTGACAATGAGCAGTTCTTC	CASRHLNRADNEQFF
TRBV10-2	TRBJ2-5	NA	TRBD1	TGCGCCAGCAGTCCTACAGGGGGTCAAGAGACCCAGTACTTC	CASSPTGGQETQYF
TRBV7-2	TRBJ2-7	NA	TRBD1	TGTGCCAGCAGCTCAAGCGGGACAGGGATCTCCTACGAGCAGTACTTC	CASSSSGTGISYEQYF
TRBV10-3	TRBJ2-6	NA	TRBD1	TGTGCCATCAGTGGCGGGACAGGGGGCAATGGGGCCAACGTCCTGACTTTC	CAISGGTGGNGANVLTF
TRBV5-1	TRBJ2-7	NA	TRBD2	TGCGCCAGCAGTTCCGCATCGACTAGCGAGACTTACGAGCAGTACTTC	CASSSASTSETYEQYF
TRBV6-5	TRBJ2-4	NA	TRBD2	TGTGCCGTGGGACGGGGAGGGAAAAACATTCAGTACTTC	CAVGRGGKNIQYF
TRBV28	TRBJ2-5	few	NA	TGTGCCAGCAGTTTGTTGACAGGAGCGGAGACCCAGTACTTC	CASSLLTGAETQYF
TRBV18	TRBJ1-2	NA	NA	TGTGCCAGCTCACCTGAGGAGGTTAACTATGGCTACACCTTC	CASSPEEVNYGYTF
TRBV11-2	TRBJ2-2	NA	NA	TGTGCCAGCAGCTTAGTGGAGACCGGGGAGCTGTTTTTT	CASSLVETGELFF
TRBV25-1	TRBJ2-7	few	TRBD1	TGTGCCAGCCGGGACAGATACGAGCAGTACTTC	CASRDRYEQYF
TRBV7-9	TRBJ1-1	few	NA	TGTGCCAGCAGCGCCATATGGGGGCGGAACACTGAAGCTTTCTTT	CASSAIWGRNTEAFF
TRBV6-1	TRBJ2-7	few	TRBD1	TGTGCCAGCAGTGAAGCCGGGACAGGGAAGTACGAGCAGTACTTC	CASSEAGTGKYEQYF
TRBV7-6	TRBJ2-5	few	NA	TGTGCCAGCCAGAAGGGGGCTAGCGCCCATCGGGAGACCCAGTACTTC	CASQKGASAHRETQYF
TRBV29-1	TRBJ2-3	NA	TRBD2	TGCAGCGTTGTACTAGCGGGAGAACGTACGCAGTATTTT	CSVVLAGERTQYF
TRBV6-6	TRBJ2-5	NA	NA	TGTGCCAGCAGTCCTTATGGGGGCGGAGAGACCCAGTACTTC	CASSPYGGGETQYF
TRBV27	TRBJ2-1	few	TRBD2	TGTGCCAGCAGTTTACATACTAGCGGGAGTTACAATGAGCAGTTCTTC	CASSLHTSGSYNEQFF
TRBV28	TRBJ2-2	NA	TRBD2	TGTGCCAGCAGTTTTCCCACCCGCGGGAGGACGAACACCGGGGAGCTGTTTTTT	CASSFPTRGRTNTGELFF
TRBV30	TRBJ2-7	few	TRBD2	TGTGCCTCTAAAGCAGAAGGGACTACCCCCCGCTACGAGCAGTACTTC	CASKAEGTTPRYEQYF
TRBV4-1	TRBJ2-3	few	NA	TGCGCCAGCAGCCTCGCAGATACGCAGTATTTT	CASSLADTQYF
TRBV25-1	TRBJ2-2	NA	TRBD2	TGTGCCACCCGGGACTACCAAACCGGGGAGCTGTTTTTT	CATRDYQTGELFF
TRBV5-4	TRBJ1-4	NA	NA	TGTGCCAGCAGCTTGAAGTCACACGAAAAACTGTTTTTT	CASSLKSHEKLFF
TRBV7-9	TRBJ2-1	NA	TRBD2	TGTGCCAGCAGCTTAGGGGCGGGAGTGTTTCATGAGCAGTTCTTC	CASSLGAGVFHEQFF
TRBV18	TRBJ2-5	once	TRBD2	TGTGCCAGCTCACCACAGCGGGGGAGAGAAGTGGAGACCCAGTACTTC	CASSPQRGREVETQYF
TRBV15	TRBJ1-1	NA	NA	TGTGCCACCCGACAGAGTGGGAACACTGAAGCTTTCTTT	CATRQSGNTEAFF
TRBV5-1	TRBJ1-5	NA	NA	TGCGCCAGCAGCACATACAGGGTTAACAATCAGCCCCAGCATTTT	CASSTYRVNNQPQHF
TRBV29-1	TRBJ1-1	few	NA	TGCAGCGTTGAAGTGAGTGCAAACACTGAAGCTTTCTTT	CSVEVSANTEAFF
TRBV7-9	TRBJ2-1	NA	NA	TGTGCCAGCAGCGGGTCAAAGCGGGTCTCCTACAATGAGCAGTTCTTC	CASSGSKRVSYNEQFF
TRBV5-1	TRBJ2-1	few	NA	TGCGCCAGCAGCCAAGCCAGGGTGGGTAGTGAGCAGTTCTTC	CASSQARVGSEQFF
TRBV5-1	TRBJ2-1	few	NA	TGCGCCAGCGGGTCGGGACAATCCTTCAATGAGCAGTTCTTC	CASGSGQSFNEQFF
TRBV7-2	TRBJ2-1	NA	TRBD2	TGTGCCAGCAGCATAGCGGGAGTCTACAATGAGCAGTTCTTC	CASSIAGVYNEQFF
TRBV9	TRBJ1-3	NA	NA	TGTGCCAGCAGCCCGGGTAACTCTGGAAACACCATATATTTT	CASSPGNSGNTIYF
TRBV15	TRBJ2-4	few	NA	TGTGCCACCAGCAGAGATGAGGGTAGGGCCAAAAACATTCAGTACTTC	CATSRDEGRAKNIQYF
TRBV7-3	TRBJ2-3	few	NA	TGTGCCAGCAGCTTAACGGGACTGAGCACAGATACGCAGTATTTT	CASSLTGLSTDTQYF
TRBV28	TRBJ2-5	NA	NA	TGTGCCAGCAGCCGGGGAGACCAAGAGACCCAGTACTTC	CASSRGDQETQYF
TRBV4-1	TRBJ2-1	NA	TRBD2	TGCGCCAGCAGCCAGCTTCCCTATGTACTAGCGCCGAGTGGGAATGAGCAGTTCTTC	CASSQLPYVLAPSGNEQFF
TRBV4-1	TRBJ2-7	few	TRBD2	TGCGCCAGCAGCCAGGGGCGAGCTAGCGGGAGGATGGAGCAGTACTTC	CASSQGRASGRMEQYF
TRBV18	TRBJ2-7	few	NA	TGTGCCAGCTCACAGCAAGGGTTCGGGAGCGAGCAGTACTTC	CASSQQGFGSEQYF
TRBV5-1	TRBJ2-7	NA	NA	TGCGCCAGCAGCTTGGTTCTAGCAACGGGCGAGCAGTACTTC	CASSLVLATGEQYF